This T cell receptor beta chain appears in the sequencing data of a study of T cell responses to AZD1222 COVID-19 vaccine. The assay was immunoSEQ multiplex PCR, and TCRdb's table has in-frame clones only and misses some. This sample has about 150,000 clones, with about 89% found just once. The V end lost 3 bases, the J end lost 5 bases, and 8 bases lay between the germline ends. Germline CDR1 and CDR2: SGHTA and FQGNSA. CDR3 length: 13 residues. V is TRBV7-2 and J is TRBJ2-1; D ambiguous. The sequence was obtained from an adult who received the AZD1222 COVID-19 vaccine. The source was peripheral blood, collected 28 days after the second AZD1222 dose. CDR3 residues: CASSFQRDNEQFF. In DNA, the CDR3 is TGTGCCAGCAGCTTCCAACGAGACAATGAGCAGTTCTTC. Complete variable domain (other parts from reference TRBV7-2 and TRBJ2-1): GAGVSQSPSNKVTEKGKDVELRCDPISGHTALYWYRQSLGQGLEFLIYFQGNSAPDKSGLPSDRFSAERTGGSVSTLTIQRTQQEDSAVYLCASSFQRDNEQFFGPGTRLTVL.